This TCR beta chain originates from a study of blood T cell repertoires in COVID-19 (dated by TCRdb to 2020 to 2021). About the investigation overall: Samples covering the acute and convalescent phases of COVID-19 were provided by collaborators in the United States, Italy and Spain. The material from the prospective study consisted of cDNA or gDNA derived from T cells, B-cell-depleted T cells, or PBMCs. Deeply sampled blood TCRbeta repertoires from subjects exposed to, actively infected with, or recovered from COVID-19 were included in the dataset. A freely available public database, intended as a resource for researchers studying the immune response to SARS-CoV-2, is where the repertoires were released. Samples came from the ongoing ImmuneRACE study (first 160 participants) plus 1,254 subjects from 6 global collaborators. A de-identified subject ID, COVID-19 status, age in years and sex were almost always included in the sample metadata. Where HLA class I and class II types were available, the types were taken from metadata supplied by the sample provider, not from assay-based typing.

TCRbeta CDR3 regions were amplified from genomic DNA by means of the immunoSEQ Assay, a bias-controlled multiplex PCR. On the study's bioinformatics: Nucleated cell counts per sample were estimated from amplification of reference gene primers within the assay. To quantify the absolute abundance of each unique TCRbeta CDR3 rearrangement, sequence reads were collapsed and filtered. Productive Simpson clonality was computed per sample as the square root of Simpson's diversity index over productive rearrangements. TCRdb obtained this table from immuneACCESS and retained in-frame rearrangements with V and J assigned. These tables miss some clones; where compared with another copy, unresolved V genes account for less than half of the shortfall, and the remainder is unexplained. V and J calls and clone size are copied from that table; D and trimming were computed from the DNA. The sample data list 85,000 to 120,000 clones, and nearly 90% of these were observed just once. Roughly 2% of the sample goes to the ten largest clones.

Study-wide findings and limitations: Clinical and demographic metadata were provided uncurated, with the amount varying by source and participant.

Only one count was recorded for this clone. Its target antigen remains unknown. Per-base quality was not reported, and no clone a single base away is much larger than it. This sample includes further DNA sequences coding for the same CDR3. At the junction V is shortened by 6 bases and J by 4 bases, with 7 bases in between. Measured from the cysteine to the phenylalanine, the CDR3 is 12 residues long. Here the CDR3 DNA is all that survives: 36 bases in frame from base 1. Collaborating institutions collected whole blood in K2EDTA tubes following their own protocols. For TCRbeta analysis, collaborators shipped samples in one of three forms: frozen whole blood, isolated PBMCs, or DNA extracted from either of those sample types.

Rearrangement joined TRBV12-3 or TRBV12-4 to TRBJ1-5; the D gene lacks a confident call. The sequence came from a man aged 45-60 years with active COVID-19. Sequenced sample: peripheral blood. The nucleotides are TGTGCCAGCAGCCGAGGGAATCAGCCCCAGCATTTT. This sequence encodes CASSRGNQPQHF.